The rows below give T cell receptor beta chains drawn from one sample of a study of T cell changes during pregnancy in multiple sclerosis. Clones were read by immunoSEQ multiplex PCR, and TCRdb kept only the in-frame ones, dropping some. The sample contains around 60,000 clones, about 90% of which appear only once. The sequences come from CD4+ T cells from peripheral blood mononuclear cells, collected after pregnancy. These receptors all come from a female donor in good health, enrolled as a control in a pregnancy study. Each CDR3 is given with its conserved first and last residue.

j_call | v_call | cdr3_aa
TRBJ2-3 | TRBV5-6 | CASSIKTGDTQYF
TRBJ2-2 | TRBV7-2 | CASSLGQANTGELFF
TRBJ1-1 | TRBV5-1 | CASSTFPGQGAEGEAFF
TRBJ1-5 | TRBV2 | CASSVLGTSSNQPQHF
TRBJ1-6 | TRBV30 | CAWSVQEGPPLHF
TRBJ1-4 | TRBV4-3 | CASSQEGPRGQEKLFF
TRBJ2-3 | TRBV10-3 | CAISESKKGQVGTDTQYF
TRBJ2-1 | TRBV5-1 | CASSLTTSGGAGEQFF
TRBJ1-1 | TRBV9 | CASSVGGGRGITEAFF
TRBJ1-2 | TRBV18 | CASSPPGGINYGYTF
TRBJ1-4 | TRBV19 | CASRNVRQGDGEKLFF
TRBJ2-7 | TRBV25-1 | CASSDPGSSSYEQYF
TRBJ1-3 | TRBV5-1 | CASSLSMTGGSGNTIYF
TRBJ2-7 | TRBV19 | CASSIRLAGGGEQYF
TRBJ1-1 | TRBV4-3 | CASSPYGGTPNTEAFF
TRBJ1-3 | TRBV18 | CASSPGTASGNTIYF
TRBJ1-3 | TRBV6-1 | CAIQGTGNTIYF
TRBJ1-1 | TRBV9 | CASSPQGWNTEAFF
TRBJ2-3 | TRBV7-9 | CASSSNRVASTDTQYF
TRBJ2-5 | TRBV4-2 | CASSQGRLAGIETQYF
TRBJ1-4 | TRBV2 | CASSSGNQGHEKLFF
TRBJ2-1 | TRBV5-4 | CASSLAGGGASYNEQFF
TRBJ2-1 | TRBV21-1 | CASSRDRDREVDNEQFF
TRBJ2-3 | TRBV6-6 | CASRPGGVDTQYF
TRBJ1-4 | TRBV11-2 | CASSLGQLATNEKLFF
TRBJ2-1 | TRBV4-1 | CASSQGRTSGGWDEQFF
TRBJ1-2 | TRBV5-1 | CASSLGVRGKNGYTF
TRBJ2-3 | TRBV2 | CASKTSRTSTDTQYF
TRBJ1-4 | TRBV9 | CASSIRGQAGEKLFF
TRBJ1-1 | TRBV13 | CASSWTENTEAFF
TRBJ2-2 | TRBV5-4 | CASTLGQSTGELFF
TRBJ1-6 | TRBV7-8 | CASSLAGGYNSPLHF
TRBJ1-4 | TRBV7-2 | CASRPTGAANEKLFF
TRBJ2-7 | TRBV19 | CASSARTGISYEQYF
TRBJ2-3 | TRBV15 | CATSRELGLAGEQDTDTQYF
TRBJ1-2 | TRBV6-1 | CASSEAWDSRYGYTF
TRBJ2-3 | TRBV5-6 | CASSSQTGGHITDTQYF
TRBJ2-1 | TRBV7-7 | CASSFADVNEQFF
TRBJ1-2 | TRBV18 | CASSPQGGGYGYTF
TRBJ2-3 | TRBV5-1 | CASSLRTSGLTDTQYF
TRBJ1-5 | TRBV7-9 | CASVGGGSNQPQHF